This T cell receptor beta chain was sequenced in a study of neurological immune-mediated disorders. The team produced cDNA through 5'RACE using 10-nucleotide random UMIs. Each CDR3 protein is one row after TCRdb ran MiXCR on the 5' RACE reads. The table has roughly 50,000 distinct CDR3 sequences, about an eighth seen once. This clonotype was detected many times. With V trimmed by 4 bases and J by 5 bases, 7 bases remained unmatched. Germline V gives CDR1 SGHDT, CDR2 YYEEEE. CDR3 length: 16 residues. Stated time point: longitudinal time-point 3. The sequencing input was PBMCs. The chain uses TRBV5-6 and TRBJ2-2; the match to TRBD1 covers 11 bases. The clonotype originates from a male donor with HTLV-1-associated myelopathy (HAM/TSP). CDR3 bases: TGTGCCAGCAGCCGTCCCGGGACAGGGGGGACCGGGGAGCTGTTTTTT. Its translation: CASSRPGTGGTGELFF.